The 17 T cell receptor beta chains given below trace back to one sample, sequenced in a study of cytomegalovirus exposure and HLA in healthy donors. 13 Jbeta primers and 60 Vbeta primers were used for the PCR. The method was immunoSEQ multiplex PCR; TCRdb's version includes in-frame clones alone and lacks a portion of them. The sample lists 110,000 or so clones, around 77% occurring once. Sequenced input: PBMCs. These TCRs come from a woman in her 30s in good health and CMV-seropositive.

The rearrangement uses TRBV4-1 and TRBJ2-3; no firm D call. The ends were cut back, 0 bases at V and 5 bases at J, with 3 bases in the middle. This CDR3 is 12 amino acids long. Germline values: CDR1 MGHRA, CDR2 YSYEKL. The CDR3 loop is CASSQDLDTQYF. DNA for the CDR3: TGCGCCAGCAGCCAAGATCTAGATACGCAGTATTTT.

The chain links TRBV10-3 to TRBJ2-2; the match to TRBD2 covers 12 bases. V lost 2 bases to trimming and J lost 6 bases; unmatched junction nucleotides: 10. CDR3 size: 18 residues. CDR1 ENHRY and CDR2 SYGVKD come from the germline V gene. This CDR3 reads CAISERASGRARSGELFF. In DNA form, the CDR3 reads TGTGCCATCAGTGAGCGGGCTAGCGGGAGGGCCCGGTCCGGGGAGCTGTTTTTT.

The rearrangement uses TRBV5-1 and TRBJ2-5; possibly TRBD1 for D (5 bases). The CDR3 is 18 residues long. Germline assignment: CDR1 SGHRS and CDR2 YFSETQ. With 0 bases removed from V and 3 bases from J, the gap between germline ends came to 21 bases. The CDR3 coding sequence is TGCGCCAGCAGCTTGGGGGGTCAGGGTAGGCCATCTGAAGAGACCCAGTACTTC. Protein product: CASSLGGQGRPSEETQYF.

This chain joins TRBV2 and TRBJ2-5; 8 bases agree with TRBD1. Germline lookup yields CDR1 SNHLY and CDR2 FYNNEI. There are 15 residues in the CDR3. The V gene end was trimmed by 2 bases and the J gene end by 2 bases; junction bases not matched to a gene: 4. The CDR3 sequence: CASSEPTGVQETQYF. For the CDR3, the DNA is TGTGCCAGCAGTGAACCGACAGGGGTGCAAGAGACCCAGTACTTC.

This clone has only a few counts. The chain employs TRBV25-1 and TRBJ1-2; 8 nucleotides line up with TRBD1. This CDR3 contains 13 residues. CDR1 is MGHDK, CDR2 SYGVNS, per germline. Trimming at V came to 4 bases and at J to 4 bases, leaving 2 bases not matched to a gene. CDR3 region: CASSVQGVYGYTF. The CDR3 DNA is TGTGCCAGCAGTGTACAGGGGGTCTATGGCTACACCTTC.

This clone was counted between two and nine times. The rearrangement joins TRBV7-2 to TRBJ2-7, with 8 nucleotides matching TRBD1. CDR1 SGHTA and CDR2 FQGNSA come from the germline V gene. V was clipped by 5 bases and J by 1 base; unmatched bases: 4. The CDR3 extends over 14 amino acids. CDR3 loop: CASSNRQGSYEQYF. The CDR3 DNA reads as TGTGCCAGCAGCAATAGACAGGGGTCCTACGAGCAGTACTTC. The whole variable domain, filled in from reference TRBV7-2 and TRBJ2-7, reads GAGVSQSPSNKVTEKGKDVELRCDPISGHTALYWYRQSLGQGLEFLIYFQGNSAPDKSGLPSDRFSAERTGGSVSTLTIQRTQQEDSAVYLCASSNRQGSYEQYFGPGTRLTVT.

This clone was detected only a few times. The chain combines TRBV14 with TRBJ1-2; D uncertain. Looked up from germline, CDR1 is SGHDN and CDR2 is FVKESK. Trimming removed 2 bases from V and 9 bases from J, with 19 bases in between. This CDR3 has 15 amino acids. The CDR3 nucleotides read TGTGCCAGCAGCCAATGGAGGTACAGTCCGGCTCGCTACACCTTC. Translated, it gives CASSQWRYSPARYTF.

The table lists this clone with a few counts. This chain uses TRBV6-5 with TRBJ1-1; D gene ambiguous. The CDR3 is made up of 15 amino acids. Trimming removed 0 bases from V and 0 bases from J, with 8 bases in between. Germline CDR1 MNHEY, CDR2 SVGAGI. The CDR3 reads CASSYSTRLNTEAFF. In nucleotides, the CDR3 is TGTGCCAGCAGTTACTCGACACGGTTGAACACTGAAGCTTTCTTT.

This chain uses TRBV2 with TRBJ1-1, with TRBD1 as a possible D gene (6 bases). This CDR3 spans 13 amino acids. Germline V gene lookup returns CDR1 SNHLY and CDR2 FYNNEI. V lost 7 bases to trimming and J lost 1 base, with 10 bases between them. CDR3 sequence: CASNAGANTEAFF. The CDR3 bases are TGTGCCAGCAACGCAGGGGCGAACACTGAAGCTTTCTTT. The complete variable domain, with remaining parts taken from reference TRBV2 and TRBJ1-1, reads EPEVTQTPSHQVTQMGQEVILRCVPISNHLYFYWYRQILGQKVEFLVSFYNNEISEKSEIFDDQFSVERPDGSNFTLKIRSTKLEDSAMYFCASNAGANTEAFFGQGTRLTVV.

This chain connects TRBV7-9 to TRBJ2-1; D is uncertain. This CDR3 is 16 amino acids long. V was cut by 5 bases and J by 0 bases, with 14 bases left in between. Germline values: CDR1 SEHNR, CDR2 FQNEAQ (reference sequence). The CDR3 DNA reads TGTGCCAGCAGCGGCATCGACTTCTACTCCTACAATGAGCAGTTCTTC. It is translated as CASSGIDFYSYNEQFF.

The chain carries TRBV5-1 and TRBJ2-1, with 10 bases that match TRBD2. The CDR3 has 15 residues. Germline trimming cut 4 bases from V and 8 bases from J; bases unmatched to any gene: 9. Germline V CDR1 and CDR2: SGHRS, YFSETQ. The CDR3 coding sequence is TGCGCCAGCAGCCCCAGGGGAGCGGGGGGGCATGAGCAGTTCTTC. Translating it yields CASSPRGAGGHEQFF.

The rearrangement uses TRBV7-2 and TRBJ2-5; 7 bases fit TRBD2. CDR1 is SGHTA and CDR2 is FQGNSA in the germline V gene. Germline trimming cut 1 base from V and 6 bases from J; bases unmatched to any gene: 2. The CDR3 extends over 13 amino acids. CDR3 protein: CASSLVGTKTQYF. The CDR3 DNA reads as TGTGCCAGCAGCTTAGTTGGGACTAAGACCCAGTACTTC.

This chain connects TRBV27 to TRBJ2-3; TRBD2 matches at 9 bases. J gave up 2 bases and V 5 bases, and 8 bases lay outside the gene matches. CDR3 length equals 16 residues. Germline CDR1 is MNHEY and CDR2 is SMNVEV (reference sequence). CDR3: CASSLLGTSPTDTQYF. The CDR3 nucleotides are TGTGCCAGCAGTCTCCTGGGGACTAGCCCCACAGATACGCAGTATTTT.

The gene calls are TRBV9 and TRBJ2-1; 13 bases map to TRBD2. Germline CDR1 and CDR2: SGDLS and YYNGEE. V shed 4 bases and J 5 bases; nucleotides not matched to a gene: 9. This CDR3 is 17 amino acids long. The CDR3 DNA sequence: TGTGCCAGCAGCCCGGTTCCGGGACTAGCGGGAAACAATGAGCAGTTCTTC. Its protein is CASSPVPGLAGNNEQFF. Together with reference TRBV9 and TRBJ2-1, the CDR3 gives the full variable domain: DSGVTQTPKHLITATGQRVTLRCSPRSGDLSVYWYQQSLDQGLQFLIQYYNGEERAKGNILERFSAQQFPDLHSELNLSSLELGDSALYFCASSPVPGLAGNNEQFFGPGTRLTVL.

This chain connects TRBV7-9 to TRBJ2-2, with D uncertain. CDR1 is SEHNR, CDR2 FQNEAQ, per germline (reference sequence). Trimming cost V 11 bases and J 3 bases, with 7 bases left between them. The CDR3 runs 11 residues. CDR3 in DNA: TGTGCCGCACGAGACACCGGGGAGCTGTTTTTT. It encodes CAARDTGELFF.

This clone showed up just a few times. This chain joins TRBV7-6 and TRBJ1-6; 8 nucleotides match TRBD1. V was pared by 0 bases and J by 6 bases, with 4 bases of the junction left unmatched. The germline V gene encodes CDR1 SGHVS and CDR2 FNYEAQ. The CDR3 length is 16 residues. The CDR3 DNA reads as TGTGCCAGCAGCTTAGCAACAGGGGGACTTAATTCACCCCTCCACTTT. Translation gives CASSLATGGLNSPLHF.

The V and J genes are TRBV4-1 and TRBJ1-3; 7 bases agree with TRBD1. The CDR3 runs 17 residues. The germline gives CDR1 MGHRA, CDR2 YSYEKL. V was clipped by 1 base and J by 2 bases; unmatched bases: 8. CDR3 bases: TGCGCCAGCAGCCAAGGACCTCAGGGGGATCCTGGAAACACCATATATTTT. Residues: CASSQGPQGDPGNTIYF.